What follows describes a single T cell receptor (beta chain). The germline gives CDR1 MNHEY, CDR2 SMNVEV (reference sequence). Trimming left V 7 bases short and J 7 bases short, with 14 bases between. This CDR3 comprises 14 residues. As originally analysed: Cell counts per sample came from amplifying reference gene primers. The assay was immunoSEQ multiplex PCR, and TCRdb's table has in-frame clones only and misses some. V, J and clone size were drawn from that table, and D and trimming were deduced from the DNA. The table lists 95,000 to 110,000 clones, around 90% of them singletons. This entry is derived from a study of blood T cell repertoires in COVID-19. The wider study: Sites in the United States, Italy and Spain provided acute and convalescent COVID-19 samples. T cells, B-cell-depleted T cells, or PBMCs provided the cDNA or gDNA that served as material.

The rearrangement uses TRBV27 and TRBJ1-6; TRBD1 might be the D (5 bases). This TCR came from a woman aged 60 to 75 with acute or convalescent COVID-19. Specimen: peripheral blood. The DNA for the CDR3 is TGTGCCAGCACAAAGGGGAACAGAAATTCACCCCTCCACTTT. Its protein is CASTKGNRNSPLHF.